The rows below give T cell receptor beta chains drawn from one sample of a study of blood T cell repertoires in COVID-19. Some clones are missing from TCRdb's copy, which holds only in-frame ones; the method was immunoSEQ multiplex PCR. Found here are some 220,000 clones, approximately 83% of them singletons; the top ten hold roughly 2.3%. Sequencing used peripheral blood. The origin of the receptors is a woman aged 55 to 70 with acute or convalescent COVID-19. CDR3s include the opening cysteine and the closing phenylalanine or tryptophan. D genes are given only for firm matches. The size field is filled for only some rows; it gives once, few, many or a size class.

v_gene,j_gene,abundance,d_gene,CDR3nt,CDR3aa
TRBV6-2/TRBV6-3,TRBJ2-2,NA,TRBD2,TGTGCCAGCAGTGTTATAGCGGGGATCACCGGGGAGCTGTTTTTT,CASSVIAGITGELFF
TRBV7-2,TRBJ2-2,NA,NA,TGTGCCAGCAGCTTAGTTGCAGGGTGGCCAACGAACACCGGGGAGCTGTTTTTT,CASSLVAGWPTNTGELFF
TRBV7-9,TRBJ2-5,NA,TRBD2,TGTGCCAGCAGCTTCTCGGGGGGAAACCAAGAGACCCAGTACTTC,CASSFSGGNQETQYF
TRBV27,TRBJ1-1,NA,NA,TGTGCCAGCAGTCGGACAAAGTACACTGAAGCTTTCTTT,CASSRTKYTEAFF
TRBV7-9,TRBJ2-5,NA,TRBD2,TGTGCCAGCAGCTGGAGTGGAGCGGGGGAGACCCAGTACTTC,CASSWSGAGETQYF
TRBV5-6,TRBJ2-1,few,NA,TGTGCCAGCAGCTTGGCCCTCAGCCGAGGCGATGAGCAGTTCTTC,CASSLALSRGDEQFF
TRBV10-3,TRBJ2-3,NA,NA,TGTGCCATCAGAGGGGCGGATACGCAGTATTTT,CAIRGADTQYF
TRBV15,TRBJ2-2,NA,TRBD2,TGTGCCACCAGCAGAGATCCAACAAGGGAGGGCGGGGAGCTGTTTTTT,CATSRDPTREGGELFF
TRBV9,TRBJ1-1,NA,NA,TGTGCCAGCAGCCCCTCGTACAGGGTGAACACTGAAGCTTTCTTT,CASSPSYRVNTEAFF
TRBV19,TRBJ1-2,NA,NA,TGTGCCAGTACCGACAGCGTCCGAACCTATGGCTACACCTTC,CASTDSVRTYGYTF
TRBV5-6,TRBJ1-1,NA,TRBD1,TGTGCCAGCACTCAGGGGGACACTGAAGCTTTCTTT,CASTQGDTEAFF
TRBV29-1,TRBJ1-1,once,NA,TGCAGCGTTGATGATTGGGAGGGTAAGTTTGCTGAAGCTTTCTTT,CSVDDWEGKFAEAFF
TRBV19,TRBJ1-1,NA,TRBD1,TGTGCCAGCGGGACAGGGAGAGACACTGAAGCTTTCTTT,CASGTGRDTEAFF
TRBV15,TRBJ2-3,once,TRBD2,TGTGCCACCAGCAGAGATGCCGAGCGGGGGGGCTTGAATACGCAGTATTTT,CATSRDAERGGLNTQYF
TRBV5-6,TRBJ2-1,NA,TRBD1,TGTGCCAGCAGCTTAAGGGGGCGCAGCCCGCAGTTCTTC,CASSLRGRSPQFF
TRBV5-5,TRBJ2-1,once,NA,TGTGCCAGCAGCTTTCGCGAGTACAATGAGCAGTTCTTC,CASSFREYNEQFF
TRBV3-1/TRBV3-2,TRBJ1-2,few,TRBD1,TGTGCCAGCAGCCAGAGGACAGGGAACTATGGCTACACCTTC,CASSQRTGNYGYTF
TRBV27,TRBJ2-1,NA,TRBD1,TGTGCCAGCAGTTTTAAGGGACAGGGGTTCTACAATGAGCAGTTCTTC,CASSFKGQGFYNEQFF
TRBV6-1,TRBJ1-2,NA,NA,TGTGCCAGCAGTGAAGCCGACAGCTTCTATGGCTACACCTTC,CASSEADSFYGYTF
TRBV6-2/TRBV6-3,TRBJ1-5,NA,NA,TGTGCCAGCAGTTACCCAGGGTCCAATCAGCCCCAGCATTTT,CASSYPGSNQPQHF
TRBV7-9,TRBJ2-3,few,TRBD2,TGTGCCAGCAGCTCCCGAGGGACTAGCGGGCGCGGTCCGCAGTATTTT,CASSSRGTSGRGPQYF
TRBV27,TRBJ2-7,NA,TRBD1,TGTGCCAGCAGGCCGGACAGGAGCTCCTACGAGCAGTACTTC,CASRPDRSSYEQYF
TRBV5-1,TRBJ2-1,once,TRBD2,TGCGCCAGCAGCCTAAGCGGGGGGTCGAACAATGAGCAGTTCTTC,CASSLSGGSNNEQFF
TRBV5-1,TRBJ2-7,NA,TRBD1,TGCGCCAGCAGCTTGACGACAGGGGGCTACGAGCAGTACTTC,CASSLTTGGYEQYF
TRBV6-5,TRBJ1-1,NA,NA,TGTGCCAGCAGCGAGGGTCGGATAAATGAAGCTTTCTTT,CASSEGRINEAFF
TRBV5-1,TRBJ2-1,NA,TRBD2,TGCGCCAGCAGCTCTCAGGTCACTAGCGGCAATGAGCAGTTCTTC,CASSSQVTSGNEQFF
TRBV5-8,TRBJ2-3,NA,NA,TGTGCCAGCAGCTTGGAGAGGGCTAGCGGCACAGATACGCAGTATTTT,CASSLERASGTDTQYF
TRBV6-5,TRBJ2-1,NA,TRBD2,TGTGCCAGCAGTTACTCGGGGGGACTAGCGGGTCACCAGTTCTTC,CASSYSGGLAGHQFF
TRBV9,TRBJ2-1,NA,TRBD2,TGTGCCAGCAGCGTAGCTGCACTAGCGGGCAACAATGAGCAGTTCTTC,CASSVAALAGNNEQFF
TRBV28,TRBJ2-2,NA,NA,TGTGCCAGCATGGGGCTAGCGTTCCAAACCGAAGGCACCGGGGAGCTGTTTTTT,CASMGLAFQTEGTGELFF
TRBV10-3,TRBJ2-1,NA,TRBD1,TGTGCCACTACCGGGACAGCGAATCGGGAGCAGTTCTTC,CATTGTANREQFF
TRBV19,TRBJ1-5,NA,NA,TGTGCCAGTAGTATCGGGTTCAATCAGCCCCAGCATTTT,CASSIGFNQPQHF
TRBV15,TRBJ1-2,NA,NA,TGTGCCACCAGCAGAGATGCGGGGTACTACACACAGGGCTACACCTTC,CATSRDAGYYTQGYTF